Sequencing of this TCR beta chain was carried out in a study of blood T cell repertoires in COVID-19. Looking at the study overall: Acute and convalescent COVID-19 samples came from the United States, Italy and Spain. Sample material is recorded as cDNA or gDNA derived from T cells, B-cell-depleted T cells, or PBMCs.

In the original processing: Using reference gene primer amplification, nucleated cell counts were estimated. TCRdb's table, derived via immunoSEQ multiplex PCR, lists solely in-frame clones and lacks some. The V and J calls and clone size were taken over from that table, and D and trimming were inferred from the DNA. The table lists around 30,000 clones, over 75% of them singletons. This clone was found once. The junction had 6 bases not matched to a gene; V was cut back by 1 base and J by 1 base. CDR1 and CDR2 from the germline V gene are SGHDN and FVKESK. The CDR3 length is 16 residues. Input material: peripheral blood. The receptor was isolated from a man in his sixties with active COVID-19. V usage is TRBV14 and J usage is TRBJ2-5, with 7 positions matching TRBD2. CDR3 nucleotide sequence: TGTGCCAGCAGCCAAGGTGGCGGGAGAGTCCAAGAGACCCAGTACTTC. This translates into CASSQGGGRVQETQYF.